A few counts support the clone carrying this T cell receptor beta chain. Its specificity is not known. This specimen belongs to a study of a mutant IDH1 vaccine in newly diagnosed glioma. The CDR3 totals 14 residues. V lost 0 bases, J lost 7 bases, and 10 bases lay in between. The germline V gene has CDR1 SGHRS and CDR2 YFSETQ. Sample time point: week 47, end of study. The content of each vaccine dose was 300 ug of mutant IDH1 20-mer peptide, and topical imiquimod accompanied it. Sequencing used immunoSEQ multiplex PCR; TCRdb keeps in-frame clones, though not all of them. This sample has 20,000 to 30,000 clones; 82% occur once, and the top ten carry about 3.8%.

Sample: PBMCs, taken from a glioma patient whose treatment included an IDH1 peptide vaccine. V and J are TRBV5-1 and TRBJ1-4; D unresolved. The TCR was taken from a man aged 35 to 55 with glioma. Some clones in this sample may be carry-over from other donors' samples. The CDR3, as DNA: TGCGCCAGCAGCTTGGAAAGGCCCGGTGAAAAACTGTTTTTT. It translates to CASSLERPGEKLFF. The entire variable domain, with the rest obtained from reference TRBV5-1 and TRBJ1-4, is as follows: KAGVTQTPRYLIKTRGQQVTLSCSPISGHRSVSWYQQTPGQGLQFLFEYFSETQRNKGNFPGRFSGRQFSNSRSEMNVSTLELGDSALYLCASSLERPGEKLFFGSGTQLSVL.